The present T cell receptor (beta chain) was sequenced within a study of blood T cell repertoires in COVID-19. Across the study: Samples representing acute and convalescent COVID-19 were sourced from the United States, Italy and Spain.

V was pared by 6 bases and J by 9 bases, with 19 bases of the junction left unmatched. The germline V gene encodes CDR1 MDHEN and CDR2 SYDVKM. This CDR3 spans 16 amino acids. As originally analysed: How many nucleated cells were present was estimated from reference gene primer amplification. Sequencing was performed with immunoSEQ multiplex PCR; in TCRdb, only in-frame clones are kept and a portion is missing. V, J and clone size are those of that table, while D and trimming were read from the DNA. In the table there are roughly 150,000 clones, around 80% of which are singletons. Sequencing was carried out using peripheral blood. This TCR came from a man between 60 and 70 years old with acute or convalescent COVID-19. The chain joins TRBV28 to TRBJ2-7; 8 bases fit TRBD1. The CDR3 loop reads CASSKPAGTGVIRQYF. CDR3 in DNA: TGTGCCAGCAGCAAACCCGCCGGGACAGGAGTAATTCGGCAGTACTTC.